These 27 T cell receptor beta chains were all obtained from the same sample, sequenced in a study of cytomegalovirus exposure and HLA in healthy donors. This PCR relied on a set of 60 Vbeta primers and 13 Jbeta primers. Clones were sequenced by immunoSEQ multiplex PCR, and TCRdb holds only the in-frame ones, with some missing. The sample lists about 55,000 clones; about 69% were seen once. Sequenced sample: PBMCs. These receptors all stem from a man aged 40-49 years in good health and CMV-seropositive.

The CDR3 reads CAWTPGQYNSPLHF. The CDR3 region has the DNA TGTGCCTGGACCCCGGGACAGTATAATTCACCCCTCCACTTT. The V call is TRBV30, the J call TRBJ1-6; 7 bases match TRBD1. The ends lost 4 bases at V and 4 bases at J; junction bases unmatched: 4. This CDR3 has 14 residues. From germline, CDR1 is GTSNPN and CDR2 SVGIG (reference sequence).

This clone appeared a few times. The rearrangement joins TRBV5-1 to TRBJ1-2; D is unresolved. The CDR3 extends over 13 amino acids. V was trimmed by 2 bases and J by 5 bases, leaving 10 bases between them. Germline V lookup: CDR1 SGHRS, CDR2 YFSETQ. DNA for the CDR3: TGCGCCAGCAGCTTTGAAGAAGAGTATGGCTACACCTTC. It translates to CASSFEEEYGYTF. The full variable domain, in which reference TRBV5-1 and TRBJ1-2 provide the parts outside the CDR3, is KAGVTQTPRYLIKTRGQQVTLSCSPISGHRSVSWYQQTPGQGLQFLFEYFSETQRNKGNFPGRFSGRQFSNSRSEMNVSTLELGDSALYLCASSFEEEYGYTFGSGTRLTVV.

The chain combines TRBV5-4 with TRBJ2-5; TRBD2 agrees at 9 bases. Germline loops: CDR1 SGHNT, CDR2 YYREEE (reference sequence). There are 17 residues in the CDR3. V lost 2 bases and J lost 4; bases outside the gene matches: 12. The CDR3 nucleotides read TGTGCCAGCAGCTTAATCGCGCAGGCGGGGGGGCGAGAGACCCAGTACTTC. Its translation is CASSLIAQAGGRETQYF.

The rearrangement uses TRBV6-1 and TRBJ2-3; TRBD2 agrees at 12 bases. This CDR3 spans 16 amino acids. Unmatched junction bases numbered 4, after V lost 2 bases and J lost 4 bases. Germline V lookup: CDR1 MNHNS, CDR2 SASEGT. CDR3 protein: CASSERASGGADTQYF. The CDR3, as DNA: TGTGCCAGCAGTGAAAGGGCTAGCGGGGGGGCAGATACGCAGTATTTT.

On this clone itself: Other DNA variants within this sample encode the same CDR3. The gene calls are TRBV5-1 and TRBJ2-5; 8 nucleotides align to TRBD1. CDR3 length equals 16 residues. V lost 3 bases and J lost 0; bases outside the gene matches: 7. In germline, CDR1 is SGHRS, CDR2 YFSETQ. CDR3 loop: CASSSGTGGYQETQYF. The CDR3 bases are TGCGCCAGCAGCTCCGGGACAGGAGGCTACCAAGAGACCCAGTACTTC.

The chain uses TRBV7-2 and TRBJ2-5; possible D gene TRBD1, 6 bases. CDR1 and CDR2 from the germline V gene are SGHTA and FQGNSA. The CDR3 has 14 amino acids. Trimming removed 0 bases at V and 1 base at J, with 6 bases between. The CDR3 spells CASSLAGAQETQYF. For the CDR3, the DNA is TGTGCCAGCAGCTTAGCGGGGGCCCAAGAGACCCAGTACTTC.

This chain connects TRBV19 to TRBJ1-5; D possibly corresponds to TRBD1 (5 bases). Germline CDR1 and CDR2: LNHDA and SQIVND (reference sequence). The V and J ends lost 1 base and 7 bases respectively, with 8 bases between them. This CDR3 spans 13 amino acids. Here the CDR3 reads CASSIVHRQPQHF. CDR3 DNA sequence: TGTGCCAGTAGTATAGTTCACAGGCAGCCCCAGCATTTT.

The gene calls are TRBV5-4 and TRBJ1-2, with 7 positions matching TRBD1. V shed 2 bases, J shed 8 bases, and the junction held 15 bases outside the gene matches. In germline, CDR1 is SGHNT, CDR2 YYREEE (reference sequence). The CDR3 has 16 amino acids. The chain's CDR3 is CASSFPAGQPLRGYTF. For the CDR3, the DNA is TGTGCCAGCAGCTTTCCGGCGGGACAGCCTCTTCGGGGCTACACCTTC.

This clone was seen a single time. This chain links TRBV4-1 with TRBJ2-5; 9 bases agree with TRBD1. The CDR3 extends over 17 amino acids. From germline, CDR1 is MGHRA and CDR2 YSYEKL. Trimming cost V 0 bases and J 4 bases; bases outside gene matches: 9. CDR3 coding DNA: TGCGCCAGCAGCCAAGATCTCGGGACAGGGTCTTCAGAGACCCAGTACTTC. It specifies CASSQDLGTGSSETQYF.

This clone occurred a few times. The V call is TRBV5-1, the J call TRBJ2-1; tentative D call: TRBD2 (5 bases). Trimming removed 4 bases from V and 9 bases from J, with 8 bases in between. The V gene's germline CDR1 is SGHRS and CDR2 YFSETQ. CDR3 length equals 11 residues. The CDR3 sequence: CASSRAGEQFF. CDR3 nucleotides: TGCGCCAGCAGCCGGGCGGGTGAGCAGTTCTTC.

This clone appeared a few times. The chain is built from TRBV9 and TRBJ2-5; D not resolved. Germline V CDR1 and CDR2: SGDLS, YYNGEE. The V and J ends lost 0 bases and 4 bases respectively, with 10 bases between them. The CDR3 length is 14 residues. CDR3 in amino acids: CASSVVSSGETQYF. The CDR3 region has the DNA TGTGCCAGCAGCGTAGTTAGCTCGGGAGAGACCCAGTACTTC.

This rearrangement joins TRBV6-5 to TRBJ2-1; D call uncertain. The CDR3 runs to 13 residues. Trimming left V 4 bases short and J 6 bases short, with 10 bases between. Germline V gene data show CDR1 as MNHEY and CDR2 as SVGAGI. Written as DNA, the CDR3 is TGTGCCAGCAGTTTACTCTCCGGCAATGAGCAGTTCTTC. Residues: CASSLLSGNEQFF.

The rearrangement links TRBV18 to TRBJ2-1; TRBD2 might be the D (6 bases). Germline V lookup: CDR1 KGHSH, CDR2 LQKENI. V shed 3 bases and J shed 10 bases, with 10 bases lying between them. The CDR3 consists of 12 residues. The CDR3 loop is CASSPRGREQFF. CDR3 DNA sequence: TGTGCCAGCTCACCGAGAGGGAGGGAGCAGTTCTTC.

J is TRBJ1-6 and V is TRBV19; TRBD1 agrees at 9 bases. V dropped 8 bases and J dropped 7; count of bases not matched to a gene: 3. Per germline, CDR1 LNHDA and CDR2 SQIVND (reference sequence). The CDR3 runs to 13 residues. The CDR3 region is CASAGQGNSPLHF. CDR3 bases: TGTGCCAGTGCCGGACAGGGGAATTCACCCCTCCACTTT.

CDR3: CASSPRQVNTEAFF. In DNA form, the CDR3 reads TGTGCCAGCAGTCCAAGACAGGTTAACACTGAAGCTTTCTTT. The chain uses TRBV6-1 and TRBJ1-1, with D perhaps matching TRBD1 (6 bases). CDR1 and CDR2 from the germline V gene are MNHNS and SASEGT. With 5 bases removed from V and 2 bases from J, the gap between germline ends came to 12 bases. CDR3 size: 14 residues.

This chain connects TRBV6-5 to TRBJ2-1; D may be TRBD1 (5 bases). This CDR3 is 14 amino acids long. The germline V gene encodes CDR1 MNHEY and CDR2 SVGAGI. Trimming removed 6 bases at V and 8 bases at J, with 17 bases between. The CDR3 sequence is CASSSPQGYHEQFF. CDR3 DNA sequence: TGTGCCAGCAGCTCCCCGCAGGGTTACCATGAGCAGTTCTTC.

This chain connects TRBV11-2 to TRBJ1-1, with 7 bases aligning to TRBD1. Per germline, CDR1 SGHAT and CDR2 FQNNGV. This CDR3 contains 17 residues. Trimming at V came to 5 bases and at J to 0 bases, leaving 12 bases not matched to a gene. CDR3 protein: CASSARTGTALNTEAFF. CDR3 DNA: TGTGCCAGCAGCGCCCGAACCGGGACAGCTTTGAACACTGAAGCTTTCTTT.

V is TRBV5-1 and J is TRBJ2-7; 7 nucleotides line up with TRBD1. This CDR3 is built from 14 residues. The V and J ends lost 4 bases and 1 base, in that order; junction bases with no gene match: 5. Germline lookup yields CDR1 SGHRS and CDR2 YFSETQ. Written as DNA, the CDR3 is TGCGCCAGCAGCGACCCGGGACAGTCCTACGAGCAGTACTTC. Its protein product is CASSDPGQSYEQYF.

The J gene is TRBJ2-3, the V gene TRBV5-8, with D unresolved. The V and J ends lost 3 bases and 6 bases respectively, with 11 bases between them. CDR1 is SGHTS, CDR2 YDEGEE, per germline. The CDR3 is 13 amino acids. The CDR3 DNA reads as TGTGCCAGCAGCTACTACTTAGGTGATACGCAGTATTTT. The encoded protein is CASSYYLGDTQYF.

The DNA of the CDR3 is TGTGCCAGTAGTAGTGTCAGGGATGATGGCTACACCTTC. It is translated as CASSSVRDDGYTF. The chain is built from TRBV19 and TRBJ1-2, with D perhaps matching TRBD1 (5 bases). The CDR3 extends over 13 amino acids. The germline V gene encodes CDR1 LNHDA and CDR2 SQIVND (reference sequence). V was shortened by 4 bases and J by 6 bases, with 12 bases between the two germline ends.

The rearrangement links TRBV5-1 to TRBJ2-2; 8 positions agree with TRBD2. Per the germline V gene, CDR1 is SGHRS and CDR2 is YFSETQ. With 0 bases clipped from V and 5 bases from J, the junction kept 6 bases outside the gene matches. The CDR3 has 16 residues. The CDR3 here is CASSLESGGQTGELFF. In nucleotides, the CDR3 is TGCGCCAGCAGCTTGGAGTCGGGGGGGCAGACCGGGGAGCTGTTTTTT.

This clone was found once. This chain uses TRBV6-1 with TRBJ2-7, with D unresolved. The germline gives CDR1 MNHNS, CDR2 SASEGT. Trimming stripped 2 bases from V and 3 bases from J, with 2 bases between. This CDR3 has 11 amino acids. The CDR3 DNA reads TGTGCCAGCAGTGAACACTACGAGCAGTACTTC. As protein: CASSEHYEQYF.

This sequence joins TRBV7-6 and TRBJ1-4; TRBD1 might be the D (5 bases). With 5 bases removed from V and 5 bases from J, the gap between germline ends came to 15 bases. CDR3 length: 15 amino acids. CDR1 SGHVS and CDR2 FNYEAQ come from the germline V gene. Here the CDR3 DNA reads TGTGCCAGCAGCGCAAATGCGGGGGAGAATGAAAAACTGTTTTTT. Its protein product is CASSANAGENEKLFF.

The chain couples TRBV6-1 to TRBJ1-5; D is uncertain. Trimming removed 0 bases from V and 4 bases from J, with 10 bases in between. Germline values: CDR1 MNHNS, CDR2 SASEGT. The CDR3 has 15 amino acids. CDR3 sequence: CASSEAIRYNQPQHF. Written as DNA, the CDR3 is TGTGCCAGCAGTGAAGCGATCAGGTATAATCAGCCCCAGCATTTT.

This clone has just a few counts. The chain links TRBV6-4 to TRBJ2-3; 7 bases agree with TRBD1. CDR1 is MRHNA and CDR2 is SNTAGT in the germline V gene. With 0 bases clipped from V and 4 bases from J, the junction kept 1 base outside the gene matches. The CDR3 loop spans 14 amino acids. CDR3 loop: CASSDSGGPDTQYF. CDR3 sequence (DNA): TGTGCCAGCAGTGACTCAGGGGGCCCAGATACGCAGTATTTT.

The chain carries TRBV10-3 and TRBJ1-6, with a weak D call TRBD1 (5 bases). CDR1 ENHRY and CDR2 SYGVKD come from the germline V gene. Trimming took off 3 bases at V and 11 bases at J, with 11 bases between the two ends. The CDR3 is 13 amino acids. The CDR3 here is CAISDGAGAPLHF. The CDR3, as DNA: TGTGCCATCAGTGATGGGGCTGGAGCACCCCTCCACTTT.

The J gene is TRBJ2-3, the V gene TRBV6-1, with 7 bases lining up with TRBD1. CDR1 and CDR2 from the germline V gene are MNHNS and SASEGT. With V trimmed by 4 bases and J by 8 bases, 6 bases remained unmatched. The CDR3 loop spans 13 amino acids. In DNA, the CDR3 is TGTGCCAGCAGTGGACAGGGAAGGGGTACGCAGTATTTT. Its translation: CASSGQGRGTQYF.